This TCR beta chain is drawn from a study of T cells after yellow fever vaccination. Germline V lookup: CDR1 SNHLY, CDR2 FYNNEI. CDR3 length equals 16 residues. V gave up 5 bases and J gave up 6 bases; unmatched junction bases: 9. TCRdb called the 5' RACE reads again in MiXCR, with one record for every CDR3 protein. The sample comprises nearly 30,000 distinct CDR3 sequences, over 4.5% of which are singletons, and roughly 41% rests with the top ten. This clonotype was counted at least ten times. The chain has TRBV2 and TRBJ2-7, with 14 nucleotides matching TRBD2. Sequenced here: CD8+ T cells sorted from PBMCs, sampled 10 days after the yellow fever booster vaccination. This TCR was sampled from a man aged 30 to 45 who received the YFV17D yellow fever vaccine. CDR3 bases: TGTGCCAGCAGTTCGGGACTAGCGGGAGATTTAGGCGAGCAGTACTTC. It specifies CASSSGLAGDLGEQYF.